Listed below are T cell receptor beta chains from one sample, sequenced in a study of T cell changes during pregnancy in multiple sclerosis. Only in-frame clones appear in the TCRdb table, and some are missing; sequencing was by immunoSEQ multiplex PCR. The sample yields under 70,000 clones, roughly 88% seen once. The source material was peripheral blood, sampled in the third trimester of pregnancy. Receptors were obtained from a female donor in good health, enrolled as a control in a pregnancy study. Both conserved end residues are part of each CDR3. D genes are given only for firm matches. For some rows the clone size is stated as once, few or many, or as a class when expanded; others skip it.

j_call v_call clone_size d_call cdr3_aa cdr3_nt
TRBJ2-7 TRBV5-1 . . CASSLDGKTYEQYF TGCGCCAGCAGCTTGGACGGGAAAACCTACGAGCAGTACTTC
TRBJ2-1 TRBV27 . . CASSLSPGHPWLNEQFF TGTGCCAGCAGTTTATCTCCGGGACACCCCTGGCTAAATGAGCAGTTCTTC
TRBJ1-2 TRBV19 . TRBD1 CASRGDRVGYTF TGTGCCAGTAGGGGGGACAGGGTTGGTTACACCTTC
TRBJ2-7 TRBV19 . . CASSRRRGAFLNEQYF TGTGCCAGTAGTCGCCGCAGGGGGGCGTTTTTAAACGAGCAGTACTTC
TRBJ1-3 TRBV18 . TRBD1 CASSPGTAGNTIYF TGTGCCAGCTCACCCGGGACAGCTGGAAACACCATATATTTT
TRBJ2-3 TRBV6-1 . TRBD2 CASSAGGGIVGTDTQYF TGTGCCAGCAGTGCCGGGGGGGGTATAGTGGGCACAGATACGCAGTATTTT
TRBJ1-4 TRBV7-9 once . CASSQQEKLFF TGTGCCAGCAGCCAACAAGAAAAACTGTTTTTT
TRBJ2-7 TRBV27 . . CASSLGSAGAYEQYF TGTGCCAGCAGTTTAGGGTCTGCGGGTGCCTACGAGCAGTACTTC
TRBJ1-1 TRBV4-3 . . CASSQRGGMNTEAFF TGCGCCAGCAGCCAACGGGGAGGGATGAACACTGAAGCTTTCTTT
TRBJ1-4 TRBV15 . . CATSTAGFWNEKLFF TGTGCCACCAGCACGGCAGGGTTTTGGAATGAAAAACTGTTTTTT
TRBJ1-2 TRBV7-9 . TRBD1 CASSLTGASGGYTF TGTGCCAGCAGCTTAACAGGGGCGTCGGGAGGCTACACCTTC
TRBJ2-2 TRBV29-1 . . CSAAPGPPNTGELFF TGCAGCGCCGCCCCAGGGCCTCCGAACACCGGGGAGCTGTTTTTT
TRBJ1-1 TRBV29-1 . . CSARREGGTEAFF TGCAGCGCCCGCAGGGAGGGCGGTACTGAAGCTTTCTTT
TRBJ2-7 TRBV14 few . CASSFGIGLSYEQYF TGTGCCAGCAGCTTCGGCATCGGACTCTCCTACGAGCAGTACTTC
TRBJ1-1 TRBV5-1 . . CASSLGEGLREAFF TGCGCCAGCAGCTTGGGTGAGGGTCTACGTGAAGCTTTCTTT
TRBJ1-2 TRBV19 once . CASSPGQNYYGYTF TGTGCCAGTAGTCCCGGACAGAACTACTATGGCTACACCTTC
TRBJ2-3 TRBV5-6 . TRBD2 CASSFRAGVVDTQYF TGTGCCAGCAGCTTTCGAGCGGGAGTTGTAGATACGCAGTATTTT
TRBJ1-4 TRBV27 . TRBD1 CASSLYRGSNEKLFF TGTGCCAGCAGTTTATACAGGGGGTCAAATGAAAAACTGTTTTTT
TRBJ1-1 TRBV30 . . CAWSVQVGGNTEAFF TGTGCCTGGAGTGTACAGGTCGGAGGGAATACTGAAGCTTTCTTT
TRBJ2-3 TRBV9 once TRBD2 CASSAGGGHQSTDTQYF TGTGCCAGCAGCGCGGGGGGGGGACATCAGAGCACAGATACGCAGTATTTT
TRBJ2-1 TRBV4-3 . . CASSQDGGSSYNEQFF TGCGCCAGCAGCCAAGATGGGGGGAGCTCCTACAATGAGCAGTTCTTC
TRBJ2-3 TRBV14 . . CASSQDRVTQYF TGTGCCAGCAGCCAAGATCGAGTAACGCAGTATTTT
TRBJ1-1 TRBV9 . . CASSGGGAGWSEAFF TGTGCCAGCAGCGGGGGGGGCGCGGGTTGGTCTGAAGCTTTCTTT
TRBJ1-2 TRBV19 . . CASSTKLANYGYTF TGTGCCAGTAGCACGAAGTTAGCTAACTATGGCTACACCTTC
TRBJ2-2 TRBV4-1 . TRBD2 CASSQARLAGGPDTGELFF TGCGCCAGCAGCCAGGCCCGACTAGCGGGGGGGCCCGACACCGGGGAGCTGTTTTTT
TRBJ2-1 TRBV6-1 . TRBD1 CATFRRDRAEEQFF TGTGCCACCTTCCGCCGGGACAGGGCGGAGGAGCAGTTCTTC
TRBJ2-1 TRBV10-3 . TRBD2 CAISESMAGEWNEQFF TGTGCCATCAGTGAGTCGATGGCGGGAGAGTGGAATGAGCAGTTCTTC
TRBJ1-5 TRBV6-5 . TRBD1 CASSSTGTASNQPQHF TGTGCCAGCAGTTCGACCGGGACAGCTAGCAATCAGCCCCAGCATTTT
TRBJ2-7 TRBV7-2 . TRBD2 CASSLRLADYEQYF TGTGCCAGCAGCTTAAGACTAGCAGACTACGAGCAGTACTTC
TRBJ1-2 TRBV7-8 few . CASSLGQGNYGYTF TGTGCCAGCAGCTTAGGGCAGGGGAACTATGGCTACACCTTC
TRBJ1-2 TRBV5-1 once . CASSLAGSAGILVDGYTF TGCGCCAGCAGCTTGGCGGGGAGTGCCGGGATTTTGGTAGATGGCTACACCTTC
TRBJ1-3 TRBV7-2 . TRBD1 CASSSTGSVVGTIYF TGTGCCAGCAGCTCGACAGGGTCCGTCGTTGGCACCATATATTTT
TRBJ1-1 TRBV5-6 . . CASSSRTLHTEAFF TGTGCCAGCAGCTCTAGGACATTGCACACTGAAGCTTTCTTT
TRBJ2-3 TRBV29-1 . . CSVEFRVYTQYF TGCAGCGTTGAATTCCGGGTTTATACGCAGTATTTT
TRBJ2-7 TRBV27 . . CASSFTGSNEQYF TGTGCCAGCAGTTTTACAGGGAGTAACGAGCAGTACTTC
TRBJ2-1 TRBV30 . TRBD2 CAWTLGAGDQFF TGTGCCTGGACCCTGGGAGCGGGAGATCAGTTCTTC
TRBJ1-1 TRBV7-2 . . CASSLGSVGGLMDTEAFF TGTGCCAGCAGCTTAGGGTCAGTCGGGGGGCTGATGGACACTGAAGCTTTCTTT
TRBJ1-2 TRBV29-1 . . CSVEDRRNYGYTF TGCAGCGTTGAAGACAGGCGTAACTATGGCTACACCTTC
TRBJ1-2 TRBV10-3 once TRBD1 CAIRDRDRGYGYTF TGTGCCATCAGGGACAGGGACCGTGGCTATGGCTACACCTTC
TRBJ1-2 TRBV9 few . CASSVAGHPYGYTF TGTGCCAGCAGCGTAGCGGGACACCCCTATGGCTACACCTTC
TRBJ1-2 TRBV7-9 . TRBD1 CASSPGQGSVGYTF TGTGCCAGCAGCCCTGGACAGGGATCCGTTGGCTACACCTTC
TRBJ1-1 TRBV7-2 . TRBD1 CASSSAGGARTEAFF TGTGCCAGCAGCTCCGCAGGGGGCGCGAGAACTGAAGCTTTCTTT
TRBJ2-1 TRBV2 . . CASSSRGGPYNEQFF TGTGCCAGCAGTTCTAGGGGGGGACCCTACAATGAGCAGTTCTTC
TRBJ1-2 TRBV18 . TRBD1 CASSPTGGEGYTF TGTGCCAGCTCACCGACAGGGGGCGAGGGCTACACCTTC
TRBJ1-2 TRBV30 . . CAWGLRGYYGYTF TGTGCCTGGGGACTGCGGGGCTACTATGGCTACACCTTC
TRBJ1-3 TRBV19 . . CASSWGRANGNTIYF TGTGCCAGTAGCTGGGGCAGGGCAAATGGAAACACCATATATTTT
TRBJ2-1 TRBV10-2 . . CATNTGFNEQFF TGCGCCACCAATACAGGGTTCAATGAGCAGTTCTTC
TRBJ1-6 TRBV27 . . CASSFGPNSPLHF TGTGCCAGCAGTTTTGGCCCCAATTCACCCCTCCACTTT
TRBJ2-1 TRBV7-8 . . CASSLGGRYNEQFF TGTGCCAGCAGCTTAGGAGGGCGCTACAATGAGCAGTTCTTC
TRBJ1-1 TRBV11-1 . . CASSHHQEVNTEAFF TGTGCCAGCAGCCACCACCAGGAGGTGAACACTGAAGCTTTCTTT
TRBJ2-7 TRBV18 few . CASSPQPHRDEQYF TGTGCCAGCTCACCACAACCCCACCGCGACGAGCAGTACTTC
TRBJ1-6 TRBV18 . TRBD1 CASSQGQGDSPLHF TGTGCCAGCTCACAGGGACAGGGGGATTCACCCCTCCACTTT
TRBJ1-1 TRBV10-3 . TRBD1 CATAPGTGVWMNTEAFF TGTGCCACCGCCCCCGGGACAGGGGTTTGGATGAACACTGAAGCTTTCTTT
TRBJ2-2 TRBV7-2 . . CASRVMWAGTGELFF TGTGCCAGCAGAGTGATGTGGGCCGGAACCGGGGAGCTGTTTTTT
TRBJ2-3 TRBV4-2 . . CASSQAFTDTQYF TGTGCCAGCAGCCAAGCGTTTACAGATACGCAGTATTTT
TRBJ2-3 TRBV29-1 . . CSVDFRGGTDTQYF TGCAGCGTTGACTTCAGGGGAGGCACAGATACGCAGTATTTT
TRBJ1-2 TRBV19 . TRBD1 CASSVGTGGSYGYTF TGTGCCAGTAGTGTCGGGACAGGGGGTAGCTATGGCTACACCTTC
TRBJ1-5 TRBV4-3 few TRBD1 CASSQDRGRVQPQHF TGCGCCAGCAGCCAAGACAGGGGGCGCGTTCAGCCCCAGCATTTT
TRBJ1-3 TRBV9 . TRBD1 CASSTGGGGNTIYF TGTGCCAGCAGCACAGGGGGCGGTGGAAACACCATATATTTT